A single sample is the source of the 17 T cell receptor beta chains below, sequenced in a study of cytomegalovirus exposure and HLA in healthy donors. The PCR employed 60 Vbeta primers together with 13 Jbeta primers. The assay was immunoSEQ multiplex PCR, and TCRdb's table has in-frame clones only and misses some. The sample carries some 110,000 clones, about 75% recorded once. The source material was PBMCs. The receptor set was obtained from a male donor in good health and CMV-seropositive.

This rearrangement joins TRBV30 to TRBJ2-7; 7 nucleotides match TRBD2. The CDR3 is 11 residues long. The V gene's germline CDR1 is GTSNPN and CDR2 SVGIG (reference sequence). The junction had 8 bases not matched to a gene; V was cut back by 2 bases and J by 13 bases. The CDR3 sequence: CAWSQSGEKYF. In DNA, the CDR3 is TGTGCCTGGAGTCAGAGCGGGGAGAAATACTTC.

This chain uses TRBV4-1 with TRBJ2-2, with TRBD1 as a possible D gene (6 bases). The CDR3 is 16 residues long. CDR1 MGHRA and CDR2 YSYEKL come from the germline V gene. Trimming removed 5 bases from V and 1 base from J, with 14 bases in between. CDR3 region: CASSSIRGKNTGELFF. Written as DNA, the CDR3 is TGCGCCAGCAGCAGCATAAGGGGGAAGAACACCGGGGAGCTGTTTTTT.

The gene calls are TRBV5-6 and TRBJ2-3; TRBD2 agrees at 12 bases. Trimming at V came to 4 bases and at J to 2 bases, leaving 5 bases not matched to a gene. This CDR3 spans 16 amino acids. Germline CDR1 and CDR2: SGHDT and YYEEEE. As DNA, the CDR3 is TGTGCCAGCAGCACGGGACTAGCGGGCCACACAGATACGCAGTATTTT. Amino acid sequence: CASSTGLAGHTDTQYF.

The rearrangement uses TRBV2 and TRBJ2-7, with 11 nucleotides matching TRBD2. This CDR3 is 19 amino acids long. Germline values: CDR1 SNHLY, CDR2 FYNNEI. The ends lost 8 bases at V and 1 base at J; junction bases unmatched: 19. As DNA, the CDR3 is TGTGCCAGCTTTGGAGGGACTAGCGGTTTTATGGGGGATTCCTACGAGCAGTACTTC. Protein: CASFGGTSGFMGDSYEQYF. The whole variable domain, filled in from reference TRBV2 and TRBJ2-7, reads EPEVTQTPSHQVTQMGQEVILRCVPISNHLYFYWYRQILGQKVEFLVSFYNNEISEKSEIFDDQFSVERPDGSNFTLKIRSTKLEDSAMYFCASFGGTSGFMGDSYEQYFGPGTRLTVT.

The chain couples TRBV2 to TRBJ1-5; the match to TRBD1 covers 7 bases. Germline trimming cut 3 bases from V and 7 bases from J; bases unmatched to any gene: 9. Germline V gene lookup returns CDR1 SNHLY and CDR2 FYNNEI. This CDR3 has 15 amino acids. The DNA of the CDR3 is TGTGCCAGCAGTGACGTGGTTGACAGGGCCCAGCCCCAGCATTTT. It codes for CASSDVVDRAQPQHF.

CDR3 DNA sequence: TGTGCCAGCAGCTTGGAGCGGGGGGCTCGCTCCTACGAGCAGTACTTC. Translated: CASSLERGARSYEQYF. The V and J genes are TRBV5-4 and TRBJ2-7, with 9 bases aligning to TRBD2. This CDR3 is built from 16 residues. The V and J ends lost 0 bases and 0 bases, in that order; junction bases with no gene match: 4. Germline assignment: CDR1 SGHNT and CDR2 YYREEE (reference sequence).

V usage is TRBV30 and J usage is TRBJ1-1; TRBD1 matches 8 bases. The CDR3 contains 12 residues. Per the germline V gene, CDR1 is GTSNPN and CDR2 is SVGIG (reference sequence). V shed 7 bases, J shed 6 bases, and the junction held 7 bases outside the gene matches. CDR3 sequence (DNA): TGTGCCTTCGGACAGGGTGTGGCTGAAGCTTTCTTT. This sequence encodes CAFGQGVAEAFF.

The rearrangement links TRBV6-1 to TRBJ2-7, with a tentative D call TRBD2 (5 bases). The germline V gene has CDR1 MNHNS and CDR2 SASEGT. Trimming removed 10 bases at V and 0 bases at J, with 10 bases between. The CDR3 has 12 residues. The CDR3 here is CATVRGSYEQYF. CDR3 coding DNA: TGTGCCACCGTCCGGGGCTCCTACGAGCAGTACTTC.

V usage is TRBV7-9 and J usage is TRBJ1-6; D is undetermined. V was trimmed by 1 base and J by 7 bases, leaving 8 bases between them. This CDR3 is built from 14 residues. Germline CDR1 SEHNR, CDR2 FQNEAQ (reference sequence). Here the CDR3 reads CASSLGSGNSPLHF. CDR3 bases: TGTGCCAGCAGCTTAGGGTCAGGCAATTCACCCCTCCACTTT.

The chain has TRBV7-2 and TRBJ2-7; TRBD2 aligns across 10 bases. Germline CDR1 is SGHTA and CDR2 is FQGNSA. This CDR3 has 16 amino acids. V dropped 1 base and J dropped 2; count of bases not matched to a gene: 5. The CDR3 DNA is TGTGCCAGCAGCTTAGGTCGAAGCGGGAGGGCCTACGAGCAGTACTTC. Encoded protein: CASSLGRSGRAYEQYF.

The rearrangement uses TRBV10-3 and TRBJ1-1; no reliable D call. CDR3 length: 12 amino acids. Trimming took 3 bases from V and 6 from J, leaving 8 bases between them. Germline CDR1 is ENHRY and CDR2 is SYGVKD. The CDR3 region has the DNA TGTGCCATCAGTGAAATTCGGGCTGAAGCTTTCTTT. Its protein product is CAISEIRAEAFF.

This clone came up a few times. The V gene is TRBV7-2, the J gene TRBJ2-5; TRBD1 matches 7 bases. V shed 2 bases, J shed 4 bases, and the junction held 4 bases outside the gene matches. This CDR3 contains 14 residues. Germline V CDR1 and CDR2: SGHTA, FQGNSA. CDR3 sequence reads: CASSLYYRGETQYF. The CDR3 nucleotides read TGTGCCAGCAGCTTATACTACAGGGGAGAGACCCAGTACTTC. Full variable domain (rest looked up from reference TRBV7-2 and TRBJ2-5): GAGVSQSPSNKVTEKGKDVELRCDPISGHTALYWYRQSLGQGLEFLIYFQGNSAPDKSGLPSDRFSAERTGGSVSTLTIQRTQQEDSAVYLCASSLYYRGETQYFGPGTRLLVL.

This clone was seen only once. This CDR3 reads CATSRGLVLWQETQYF. The CDR3 DNA reads TGTGCCACCAGCAGAGGGTTAGTTCTCTGGCAAGAGACCCAGTACTTC. V usage is TRBV15 and J usage is TRBJ2-5; the D is unclear. Looked up from germline, CDR1 is LNHNV and CDR2 is YYDKDF (reference sequence). The V gene lost 1 base and the J gene lost 2 bases, with 14 bases spanning the gap. CDR3 length: 16 amino acids.

CDR3 nucleotide sequence: TGTGCCAGCAGCTTAGGACCTGCGACAGGGGCAGAGACCCAGTACTTC. Translation gives CASSLGPATGAETQYF. The J gene is TRBJ2-5, the V gene TRBV11-3; 8 positions agree with TRBD1. The CDR3 is 16 residues long. The ends lost 1 base at V and 4 bases at J; junction bases unmatched: 8. CDR1 and CDR2 from the germline V gene are SGHNT and YENEEA.

The chain couples TRBV27 to TRBJ1-6, with unresolved D. V was trimmed by 0 bases and J by 9 bases, leaving 15 bases between them. Germline V gene data show CDR1 as MNHEY and CDR2 as SMNVEV (reference sequence). CDR3 length equals 16 residues. The CDR3 protein is CASSLSGSSRSSPLHF. The CDR3 bases are TGTGCCAGCAGTTTATCAGGCAGTTCACGGAGTTCACCCCTCCACTTT.

The rearrangement uses TRBV7-9 and TRBJ2-5; TRBD2 matches at 14 bases. This CDR3 has 19 residues. Losses at the gene ends were 5 bases for V and 3 bases for J; bases not matched to a gene: 14. The V gene's germline CDR1 is SEHNR and CDR2 FQNEAQ (reference sequence). Here the CDR3 DNA reads TGTGCCAGCAGCCCCCGGACTAGCGGGAGGTTGGGGGTTGAAGAGACCCAGTACTTC. This codes for CASSPRTSGRLGVEETQYF.

This clone was counted only a few times. This rearrangement joins TRBV4-2 to TRBJ1-4; D is possibly TRBD1 (6 bases). V was pared by 1 base and J by 8 bases, with 11 bases between. Germline V CDR1 and CDR2: LGHNA, YNFKEQ. The CDR3 runs to 14 residues. The CDR3 loop is CASSQGQRGEKLFF. CDR3 nucleotides: TGTGCCAGCAGCCAAGGCCAAAGGGGGGAAAAACTGTTTTTT.